Sequencing of this T cell receptor beta chain was carried out in a study of cytomegalovirus exposure and HLA in healthy donors. Everyone who donated was a healthy bone marrow donor. The V end lost 5 bases, the J end lost 0 bases, and 7 bases lay between the germline ends. The CDR3 spans 13 residues. Germline CDR1 reads LNHDA; CDR2 reads SQIVND (reference sequence). PCR primers comprised 60 Vbeta and 13 Jbeta primers. The data were produced by immunoSEQ multiplex PCR, yet TCRdb's version contains in-frame clones alone and is incomplete. This sample has about 130,000 clones, with over 60% found just once.

The sequence was obtained from a man in his thirties or forties in good health and CMV-seronegative. The chain employs TRBV19 and TRBJ1-1; tentative D call: TRBD1 (5 bases). The sequenced sample was PBMCs. As DNA, the CDR3 is TGTGCCAGTAGTTCGGACATGAACACTGAAGCTTTCTTT. Its translation is CASSSDMNTEAFF.